This T cell receptor beta chain originates from a study of T cell changes during pregnancy in multiple sclerosis. TCRdb keeps only in-frame clones here, not all; method: immunoSEQ multiplex PCR. This sample has approximately 74,000 clones; about 92% occur once, and the top ten carry less than 2.5%. The junction had 3 bases not matched to a gene; V was cut back by 5 bases and J by 1 base. This CDR3 has 13 amino acids. Germline V gene lookup returns CDR1 SGHDT and CDR2 YYEEEE. The material was peripheral blood, obtained before pregnancy. The TCR originated in a female donor with multiple sclerosis, enrolled in a pregnancy study. V is TRBV5-6 and J is TRBJ2-7, with 7 nucleotides matching TRBD1. CDR3 bases: TGTGCCAGCAGTATACAGGGGTCCTACGAGCAGTACTTC. The encoded protein is CASSIQGSYEQYF.